This T cell receptor beta chain appears in the sequencing data of a study of blood T cell repertoires in COVID-19. Background on the study: PBMCs, B-cell-depleted T cells, or T cells provided the cDNA or gDNA that made up the material.

Only in-frame clones appear in the TCRdb table, and some are missing; sequencing was by immunoSEQ multiplex PCR. The sample has 310,000 or so clones; 85% to 90% are singletons. The ends lost 5 bases at V and 1 base at J; junction bases unmatched: 13. This CDR3 contains 17 residues. Germline CDR1 ENHRY, CDR2 SYGVKD. Two negative PCRs, clearance, or symptom resolution were required of recovered Cohort 3 donors. The receptor was derived from a woman younger than 35 who had recovered from COVID-19. The genes are TRBV10-3 and TRBJ1-1; 7 bases fit TRBD1. The specimen sequenced was PBMCs or T cells enriched from blood (not recorded which). The CDR3 sequence is CAISPRTLWTGNTEAFF. CDR3 coding DNA: TGTGCCATCAGTCCGCGCACCCTCTGGACAGGGAACACTGAAGCTTTCTTT.